The next 12 T cell receptor beta chains were all read from a single sample in a study of blood T cell repertoires in COVID-19. TCRdb's copy holds only in-frame clones and misses some; the assay was immunoSEQ multiplex PCR. Of 250,000 to 300,000 clones listed, 86% are singletons. Source material: peripheral blood. The receptors shown here come from a young woman with active or convalescent COVID-19.

The chain is built from TRBV9 and TRBJ1-4; possible D gene TRBD1, 5 bases. The CDR3 spans 15 residues. Between the trimmed V and J ends, which lost 2 bases and 5 bases, there was a span of 13 bases. The germline V gene has CDR1 SGDLS and CDR2 YYNGEE. CDR3 in amino acids: CASSVAGGQNEKLFF. CDR3 coding DNA: TGTGCCAGCAGCGTCGCCGGGGGTCAAAATGAAAAACTGTTTTTT.

The CDR3 reads CASSVEPGLPGTQYF. The CDR3 DNA follows: TGTGCCAGCAGCGTAGAGCCCGGACTTCCGGGGACCCAGTACTTC. The genes are TRBV9 and TRBJ2-5; TRBD2 might be the D (5 bases). This CDR3 region has 15 residues. Germline V gene data show CDR1 as SGDLS and CDR2 as YYNGEE. V lost 0 bases, J lost 7 bases, and 16 bases lay in between.

This chain connects TRBV7-2 to TRBJ1-4; maybe TRBD1 (5 bases). The CDR3 spans 17 residues. Deletions cut 5 bases from V and 7 bases from J, with 23 bases between. CDR1 SGHTA and CDR2 FQGNSA come from the germline V gene. The CDR3 nucleotides are TGTGCCAGCAGCCCTCTATATGGGGCAGAGCCATTTGAAAAACTGTTTTTT. This encodes CASSPLYGAEPFEKLFF.

The CDR3 nucleotides are TGTGCCAGCAGCGACAGGGAAAATTCACCCCTCCACTTT. It yields the protein CASSDRENSPLHF. This rearrangement joins TRBV28 to TRBJ1-6, with 7 bases aligning to TRBD1. Germline CDR1 reads MDHEN; CDR2 reads SYDVKM. The length of the CDR3 is 13 residues. The V gene end was trimmed by 6 bases and the J gene end by 7 bases; junction bases not matched to a gene: 3. Full variable domain (outside the CDR3, taken from reference TRBV28 and TRBJ1-6): DVKVTQSSRYLVKRTGEKVFLECVQDMDHENMFWYRQDPGLGLRLIYFSYDVKMKEKGDIPEGYSVSREKKERFSLILESASTNQTSMYLCASSDRENSPLHFGNGTRLTVT.

The gene calls are TRBV18 and TRBJ1-4; D is uncertain. There are 13 residues in the CDR3. Trimming stripped 6 bases from V and 4 bases from J, with 9 bases between. Germline values: CDR1 KGHSH, CDR2 LQKENI. The DNA for the CDR3 is TGTGCCAGCTCGCGCGGTTATAATGAAAAACTGTTTTTT. The encoded protein is CASSRGYNEKLFF.

Regarding this clone: This sample includes further DNA sequences coding for the same CDR3. The J gene is TRBJ1-2, the V gene TRBV19, with D possibly matching TRBD1 (6 bases). The V gene's germline CDR1 is LNHDA and CDR2 SQIVND (reference sequence). The length of the CDR3 is 13 residues. Trimming took 2 bases from V and 5 from J, leaving 9 bases between them. CDR3 DNA: TGTGCCAGTAGTATACAGGGGCCTTATGGCTACACCTTC. Its protein is CASSIQGPYGYTF. The entire variable domain, with the rest obtained from reference TRBV19 and TRBJ1-2, is as follows: DGGITQSPKYLFRKEGQNVTLSCEQNLNHDAMYWYRQDPGQGLRLIYYSQIVNDFQKGDIAEGYSVSREKKESFPLTVTSAQKNPTAFYLCASSIQGPYGYTFGSGTRLTVV.

CDR3 DNA sequence: TGTGCCAGCAGTACACCGGGACAGGGTGCCTACGAGCAGTACTTC. Its translation: CASSTPGQGAYEQYF. J is TRBJ2-7 and V is TRBV6-5; TRBD1 matches 9 bases. CDR1 and CDR2 (germline): MNHEY, SVGAGI. Trimming removed 5 bases from V and 2 bases from J; junction bases left unmatched: 7. The CDR3 covers 15 residues.

This chain uses TRBV29-1 with TRBJ1-1; the D gene is possibly TRBD1 (6 bases). The V gene lost 5 bases and the J gene lost 0 bases, with 10 bases spanning the gap. The CDR3 consists of 13 residues. The V gene's germline CDR1 is SQVTM and CDR2 ANQGSEA. DNA of the CDR3: TGCAGCGTTTTCGGACAGATGAACACTGAAGCTTTCTTT. This encodes CSVFGQMNTEAFF.

Here the CDR3 reads CASSDRGGYGNEQFF. In DNA form, the CDR3 reads TGTGCCAGCAGCGACCGGGGAGGGTACGGCAATGAGCAGTTCTTC. The rearrangement links TRBV9 to TRBJ2-1; TRBD2 matches at 7 bases. The germline V gene encodes CDR1 SGDLS and CDR2 YYNGEE. There are 15 residues in the CDR3. V trimming: 3 bases; J trimming: 6 bases; junction bases outside the gene matches: 9.

This clone was recorded once. The chain recombines TRBV4-2 with TRBJ1-6; TRBD1 agrees at 10 bases. This CDR3 has 17 residues. V trimming: 4 bases; J trimming: 7 bases; junction bases outside the gene matches: 10. Germline CDR1 reads LGHNA; CDR2 reads YNFKEQ. The CDR3, as DNA: TGTGCCAGCAGCCTTTCGACAGGGGGCTTGGAGAATTCACCCCTCCACTTT. The encoded protein is CASSLSTGGLENSPLHF.

The rearrangement links TRBV7-8 to TRBJ1-4, with D possibly being TRBD1 (6 bases). The CDR3 has 17 amino acids. The ends were cut back, 5 bases at V and 3 bases at J, with 19 bases in the middle. Germline values: CDR1 SGHVS, CDR2 FQNEAQ. As DNA, the CDR3 is TGTGCCAGCAGCCCCGGACAGTCAAGTACGTCTAATGAAAAACTGTTTTTT. Translated: CASSPGQSSTSNEKLFF.

The V gene is TRBV6-5, the J gene TRBJ2-7; possibly TRBD1 for D (5 bases). Germline assignment: CDR1 MNHEY and CDR2 SVGAGI. V was shortened by 3 bases and J by 6 bases, with 15 bases between the two germline ends. The CDR3 runs to 14 residues. Written as DNA, the CDR3 is TGTGCCAGCAGTTATCGAACAGGATGGTCCGAGCAGTACTTC. Amino acids: CASSYRTGWSEQYF.